The 15 T cell receptor beta chains below all came from one sample that was sequenced in a study of control samples from healthy donors and cancer patients (dated by TCRdb to 2018 to 2021). Library preparation employed the immunoSEQ multiplex PCR assay. The immuneACCESS repertoire file appears here via TCRdb, limited to in-frame rearrangements. These files lack a portion of the clones; in checked studies, under half of the deficit traces to unresolved V genes, and the cause of the others is not known. This sample gives about 120,000 clones in total; roughly 93% of them show up just once. Roughly 2.6% of the sample goes to the ten largest clones. The sequenced material came from blood. These receptors were collected from a young man in good health.

V and J are TRBV19 and TRBJ1-6, with a weak D call TRBD1 (6 bases). Germline CDR1 is LNHDA and CDR2 is SQIVND (reference sequence). The V end was cut by 5 bases, the J end by 7 bases, with 9 bases between. This CDR3 comprises 13 residues. For the CDR3, the DNA is TGTGCCAGTAGTGCAGGGGACAATTCACCCCTCCACTTT. Translated, it gives CASSAGDNSPLHF.

This chain uses TRBV24-1 with TRBJ2-1; the match to TRBD1 covers 9 bases. This CDR3 contains 14 residues. From germline, CDR1 is KGHDR and CDR2 SFDVKD. Trimming cost V 1 base and J 9 bases; bases outside gene matches: 3. The CDR3, as DNA: TGTGCCACCAGTGATTTCCGGGACAGGGTTGAGCAGTTCTTC. Its protein product is CATSDFRDRVEQFF.

The chain recombines TRBV6-2 or TRBV6-3 with TRBJ1-3; D is uncertain. This CDR3 region has 15 residues. Trimming cost V 4 bases and J 0 bases, with 10 bases left between them. Germline lookup yields CDR1 MNHEY and CDR2 SVGEGT. Here the CDR3 reads CASSSRKTSGNTIYF. In DNA form, the CDR3 reads TGTGCCAGCAGTTCGCGGAAAACCTCTGGAAACACCATATATTTT.

The rearrangement joins TRBV9 to TRBJ1-5; D ambiguous. V lost 3 bases and J 4 bases, leaving 11 bases between the germline ends. From germline, CDR1 is SGDLS and CDR2 YYNGEE. The CDR3 extends over 14 amino acids. CDR3 sequence: CASSAEGRNQPQHF. The CDR3 DNA reads TGTGCCAGCAGCGCCGAAGGCAGAAATCAGCCCCAGCATTTT.

The chain combines TRBV28 with TRBJ2-1, with no clear D. The V end lost 7 bases, the J end lost 4 bases, and 17 bases lay between the germline ends. The CDR3 totals 15 residues. The germline V gene has CDR1 MDHEN and CDR2 SYDVKM. In nucleotides, the CDR3 is TGTGCCAGCACCATAAGGCGGCCTCTTTACAATGAGCAGTTCTTC. Protein sequence: CASTIRRPLYNEQFF.

In its sample, this clone was seen a few times. The rearrangement joins TRBV4-1 to TRBJ1-2; 8 bases map to TRBD1. This CDR3 is 14 amino acids long. After removal of 2 bases from V and 7 bases from J, the junction contained 6 bases not matched to a gene. Germline CDR1 and CDR2: MGHRA and YSYEKL. CDR3 nucleotides: TGCGCCAGCAGCCAACAGGGGGCGATTGGTGGCTACACCTTC. This translates into CASSQQGAIGGYTF.

This chain links TRBV12-5 with TRBJ2-5; D might be TRBD2 (6 bases). The CDR3 extends over 17 amino acids. The ends were cut back, 0 bases at V and 5 bases at J, with 19 bases in the middle. Germline V gives CDR1 LGHNT, CDR2 FRNRAP. The CDR3 spells CASGLVLGRRDYETQYF. The DNA for the CDR3 is TGTGCTAGTGGTTTGGTACTAGGGCGGCGGGATTATGAGACCCAGTACTTC.

Only a few counts were recorded for this clone. The V call is TRBV7-8, the J call TRBJ1-3, with D unclear. Per germline, CDR1 SGHVS and CDR2 FQNEAQ. V shed 8 bases and J shed 0 bases, with 14 bases lying between them. The CDR3 runs to 15 residues. CDR3 bases: TGTGCCAGCTCCAGTCGCGGCGCCTCTGGAAACACCATATATTTT. As protein: CASSSRGASGNTIYF. Looking up the rest from reference TRBV7-8 and TRBJ1-3 gives the full variable domain: GAGVSQSPRYKVAKRGQDVALRCDPISGHVSLFWYQQALGQGPEFLTYFQNEAQLDKSGLPSDRFFAERPEGSVSTLKIQRTQQEDSAVYLCASSSRGASGNTIYFGEGSWLTVV.

The J gene is TRBJ1-1, the V gene TRBV27; D is uncertain. The CDR3 covers 15 residues. Between the trimmed V and J ends, which lost 5 bases and 0 bases, there was a span of 13 bases. Germline lookup yields CDR1 MNHEY and CDR2 SMNVEV (reference sequence). In DNA form, the CDR3 reads TGTGCCAGCAGTCTCAGGACGGTTTTGAACACTGAAGCTTTCTTT. The encoded protein is CASSLRTVLNTEAFF.

This sequence joins TRBV5-4 and TRBJ1-2; D is unclear. Per germline, CDR1 SGHNT and CDR2 YYREEE (reference sequence). V lost 4 bases and J lost 4, with 11 bases in between. The CDR3 runs 13 residues. The CDR3 DNA reads as TGTGCCAGCAGCCCGCCGGGCAGCTATGGCTACACCTTC. Translated: CASSPPGSYGYTF.

This chain connects TRBV6-5 to TRBJ1-1; 8 bases line up with TRBD1. The CDR3 runs 15 residues. Germline values: CDR1 MNHEY, CDR2 SVGAGI. J gave up 4 bases and V 9 bases, and 13 bases lay outside the gene matches. The CDR3 loop reads CASERTQGAGTEAFF. The CDR3, as DNA: TGTGCCAGTGAAAGGACCCAGGGGGCTGGCACTGAAGCTTTCTTT.

The chain is built from TRBV19 and TRBJ2-2; TRBD2 agrees at 15 bases. V dropped 7 bases and J dropped 2; count of bases not matched to a gene: 14. The CDR3 consists of 20 residues. Germline V gene sequence: CDR1 LNHDA, CDR2 SQIVND (reference sequence). The CDR3 sequence is CASTMGLAGGLEYNTGELFF. Written as DNA, the CDR3 is TGTGCCAGTACTATGGGACTAGCGGGGGGTCTCGAATATAACACCGGGGAGCTGTTTTTT.

The chain employs TRBV20-1 and TRBJ2-3, with 9 nucleotides matching TRBD2. With V trimmed by 3 bases and J by 0 bases, 10 bases remained unmatched. Germline CDR1 and CDR2: DFQATT and SNEGSKA (reference sequence). This CDR3 comprises 17 residues. This chain's CDR3 is CSASGPLAGPSTDTQYF. The CDR3 DNA sequence: TGCAGTGCTAGTGGCCCTCTAGCGGGGCCTAGCACAGATACGCAGTATTTT.

This chain connects TRBV7-6 to TRBJ2-7; tentative D call: TRBD1 (7 bases). Trimming left V 5 bases short and J 3 bases short, with 11 bases between. The germline CDR1 and CDR2 sequences are SGHVS and FNYEAQ. The CDR3 totals 13 residues. CDR3 amino acids: CASSPRGDYEQYF. CDR3 DNA: TGTGCCAGCAGCCCCAGGGGGGACTACGAGCAGTACTTC.

The J gene is TRBJ1-2, the V gene TRBV6-1, with D possibly being TRBD1 (5 bases). CDR3 size: 15 residues. Trimming pared 6 bases from V and 5 bases from J, leaving 19 bases between. Germline lookup yields CDR1 MNHNS and CDR2 SASEGT. The CDR3 DNA reads TGTGCCAGCAGCCAACTCCCGGGGGTACAATATGGCTACACCTTC. Its protein is CASSQLPGVQYGYTF.